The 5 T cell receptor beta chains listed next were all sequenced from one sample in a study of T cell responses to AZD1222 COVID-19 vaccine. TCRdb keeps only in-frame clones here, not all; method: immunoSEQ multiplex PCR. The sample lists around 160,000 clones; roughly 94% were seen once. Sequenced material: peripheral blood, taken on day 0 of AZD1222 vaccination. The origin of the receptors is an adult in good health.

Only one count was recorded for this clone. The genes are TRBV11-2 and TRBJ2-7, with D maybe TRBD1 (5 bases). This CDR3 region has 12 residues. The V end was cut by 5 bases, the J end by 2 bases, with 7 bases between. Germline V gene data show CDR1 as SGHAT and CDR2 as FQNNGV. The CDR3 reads CASSPGPYEQYF. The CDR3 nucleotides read TGTGCCAGCAGCCCAGGGCCCTACGAGCAGTACTTC. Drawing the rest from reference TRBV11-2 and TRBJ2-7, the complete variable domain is EAGVAQSPRYKIIEKRQSVAFWCNPISGHATLYWYQQILGQGPKLLIQFQNNGVVDDSQLPKDRFSAERLKGVDSTLKIQPAKLEDSAVYLCASSPGPYEQYFGPGTRLTVT.

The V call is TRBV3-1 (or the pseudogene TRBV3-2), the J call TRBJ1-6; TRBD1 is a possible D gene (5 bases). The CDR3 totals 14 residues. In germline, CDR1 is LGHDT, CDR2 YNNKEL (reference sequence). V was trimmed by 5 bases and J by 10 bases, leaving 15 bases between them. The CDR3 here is CASSDSGLGSPLHF. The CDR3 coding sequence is TGTGCCAGCAGCGACTCGGGGCTAGGGTCACCCCTCCACTTT.

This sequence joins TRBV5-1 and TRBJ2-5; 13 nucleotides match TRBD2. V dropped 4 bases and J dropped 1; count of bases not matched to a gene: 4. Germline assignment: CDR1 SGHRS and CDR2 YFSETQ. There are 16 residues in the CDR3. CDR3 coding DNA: TGCGCCAGCAGCGGAGGGACTAGCGGGACCCAAGAGACCCAGTACTTC. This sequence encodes CASSGGTSGTQETQYF.

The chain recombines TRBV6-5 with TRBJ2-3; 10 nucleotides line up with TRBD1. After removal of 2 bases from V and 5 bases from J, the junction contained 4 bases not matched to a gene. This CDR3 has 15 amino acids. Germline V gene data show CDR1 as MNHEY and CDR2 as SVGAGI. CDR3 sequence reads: CASSYLTGGLDTQYF. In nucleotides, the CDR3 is TGTGCCAGCAGTTACCTGACAGGGGGCCTAGATACGCAGTATTTT.

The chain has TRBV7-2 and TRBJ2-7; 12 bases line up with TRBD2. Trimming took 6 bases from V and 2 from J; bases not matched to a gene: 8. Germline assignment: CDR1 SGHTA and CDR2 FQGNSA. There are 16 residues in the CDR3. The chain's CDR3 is CASSRQSSGRAYEQYF. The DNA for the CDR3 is TGTGCCAGCAGTCGTCAATCTAGCGGGAGGGCCTACGAGCAGTACTTC.